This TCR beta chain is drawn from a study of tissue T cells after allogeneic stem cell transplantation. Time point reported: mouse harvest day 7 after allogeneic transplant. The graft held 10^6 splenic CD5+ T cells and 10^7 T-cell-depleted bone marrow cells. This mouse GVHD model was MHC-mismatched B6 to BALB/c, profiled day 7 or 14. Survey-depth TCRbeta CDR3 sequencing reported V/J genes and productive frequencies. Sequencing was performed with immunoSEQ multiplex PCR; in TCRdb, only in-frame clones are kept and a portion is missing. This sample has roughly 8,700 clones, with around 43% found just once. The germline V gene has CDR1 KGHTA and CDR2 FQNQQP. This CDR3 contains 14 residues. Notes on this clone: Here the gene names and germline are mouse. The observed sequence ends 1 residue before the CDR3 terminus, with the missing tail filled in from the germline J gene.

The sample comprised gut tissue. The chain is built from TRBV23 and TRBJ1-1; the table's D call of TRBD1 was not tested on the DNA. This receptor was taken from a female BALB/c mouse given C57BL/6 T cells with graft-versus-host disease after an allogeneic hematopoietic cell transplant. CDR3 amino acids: CSSSQVPGGTEVFF. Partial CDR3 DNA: TGCTCCAGCAGTCAAGTGCCAGGGGGCACAGAAGTCTTC.